The clone carrying this TCR beta chain was seen many times. The target antigen is unknown. The data belong to a study of T-cell memory formation after mild COVID-19. At the level of the study: TCR clusters mostly belonged to single donors. Findings and limits, study-wide: Prior to infection, memory already included some responding clones, suggesting cross-reactive memory joined. Clones that contracted from day 15 to 85 had balanced CD4/CD8; later expanders were CD4+ biased.

V shed 0 bases and J shed 4 bases, with 14 bases lying between them. The CDR3 is 16 amino acids. Looked up from germline, CDR1 is SGHRS and CDR2 is YFSETQ. TCRdb processed the 5' RACE reads anew with MiXCR; each CDR3 protein has one entry. The table lists about 470,000 distinct CDR3 sequences, about 18% of them singletons. The receptor comes from an adult woman who had mild COVID-19 (a few samples of this study predate the infection). Cell type and time point are not known. This chain joins TRBV5-1 and TRBJ1-3, with D tentatively TRBD1 (6 bases). Sequenced: PBMCs or a T cell subset sorted from them (not recorded which). Here the CDR3 DNA reads TGCGCCAGCAGCTTGGGCCCGAAGACAGGAGGAAACACCATATATTTT. This encodes CASSLGPKTGGNTIYF.